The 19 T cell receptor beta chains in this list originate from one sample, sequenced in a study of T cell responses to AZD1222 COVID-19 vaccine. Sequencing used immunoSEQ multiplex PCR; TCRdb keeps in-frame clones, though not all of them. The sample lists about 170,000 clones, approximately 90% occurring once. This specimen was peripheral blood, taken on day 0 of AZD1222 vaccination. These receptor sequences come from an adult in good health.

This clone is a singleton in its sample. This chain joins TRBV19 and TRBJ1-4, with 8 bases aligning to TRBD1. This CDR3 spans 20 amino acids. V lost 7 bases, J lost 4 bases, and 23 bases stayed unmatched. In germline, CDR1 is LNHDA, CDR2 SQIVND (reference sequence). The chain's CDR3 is CASTNLRQGARRGGNEKLFF. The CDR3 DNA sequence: TGTGCCAGTACCAATCTCCGGCAGGGGGCCCGCCGGGGGGGTAATGAAAAACTGTTTTTT.

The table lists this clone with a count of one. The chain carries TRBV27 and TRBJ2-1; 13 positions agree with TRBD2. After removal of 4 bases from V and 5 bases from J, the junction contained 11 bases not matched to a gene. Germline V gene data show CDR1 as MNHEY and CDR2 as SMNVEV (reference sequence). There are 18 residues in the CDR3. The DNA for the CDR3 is TGTGCCAGCAGTTCCGTACTAGCGGGGGGGCCGAGAAACAATGAGCAGTTCTTC. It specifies CASSSVLAGGPRNNEQFF.

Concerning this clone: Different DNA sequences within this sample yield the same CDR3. The CDR3 region is CASSVVANTEAFF. In nucleotides, the CDR3 is TGTGCCAGCAGCGTAGTGGCGAACACTGAAGCTTTCTTT. This chain links TRBV9 with TRBJ1-1; D call uncertain. Between the trimmed V and J ends, which lost 0 bases and 1 base, there was a span of 4 bases. Per germline, CDR1 SGDLS and CDR2 YYNGEE. The length of the CDR3 is 13 residues.

CDR3 nucleotide sequence: TGTGCCAGCAGCCGGGAGGTCGGGGGGCCCCTCCTACAAGAGACCCAGTACTTC. Its protein product is CASSREVGGPLLQETQYF. The rearrangement joins TRBV5-6 to TRBJ2-5, with D perhaps matching TRBD2 (7 bases). CDR3 length: 18 amino acids. Trimming removed 4 bases from V and 2 bases from J, with 24 bases in between. CDR1 is SGHDT, CDR2 YYEEEE, per germline. The whole variable domain, filled in from reference TRBV5-6 and TRBJ2-5, reads DAGVTQSPTHLIKTRGQQVTLRCSPKSGHDTVSWYQQALGQGPQFIFQYYEEEERQRGNFPDRFSGHQFPNYSSELNVNALLLGDSALYLCASSREVGGPLLQETQYFGPGTRLLVL.

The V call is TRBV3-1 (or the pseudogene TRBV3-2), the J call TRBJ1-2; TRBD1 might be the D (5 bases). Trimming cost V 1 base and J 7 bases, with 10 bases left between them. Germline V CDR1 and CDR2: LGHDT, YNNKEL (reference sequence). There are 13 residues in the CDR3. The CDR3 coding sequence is TGTGCCAGCAGCCAAGGTCAGGGAGGTGGCTACACCTTC. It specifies CASSQGQGGGYTF.

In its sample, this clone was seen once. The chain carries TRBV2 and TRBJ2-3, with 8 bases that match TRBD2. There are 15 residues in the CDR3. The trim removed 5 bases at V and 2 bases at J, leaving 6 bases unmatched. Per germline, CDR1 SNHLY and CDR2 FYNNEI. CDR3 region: CASSRGGGSTDTQYF. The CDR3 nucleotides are TGTGCCAGCAGTCGGGGCGGGGGGTCCACAGATACGCAGTATTTT.

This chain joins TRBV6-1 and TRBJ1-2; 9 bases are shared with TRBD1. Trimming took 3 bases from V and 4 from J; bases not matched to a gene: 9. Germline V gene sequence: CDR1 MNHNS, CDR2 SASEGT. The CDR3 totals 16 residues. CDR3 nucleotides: TGTGCCAGCAGTGAGCCCGGGACAGGGTCATCCTATGGCTACACCTTC. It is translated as CASSEPGTGSSYGYTF.

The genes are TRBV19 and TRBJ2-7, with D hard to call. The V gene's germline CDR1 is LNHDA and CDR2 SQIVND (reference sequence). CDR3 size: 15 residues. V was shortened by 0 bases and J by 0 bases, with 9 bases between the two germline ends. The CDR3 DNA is TGTGCCAGTAGTATAGAAGCCCACTCCTCCTACGAGCAGTACTTC. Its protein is CASSIEAHSSYEQYF.

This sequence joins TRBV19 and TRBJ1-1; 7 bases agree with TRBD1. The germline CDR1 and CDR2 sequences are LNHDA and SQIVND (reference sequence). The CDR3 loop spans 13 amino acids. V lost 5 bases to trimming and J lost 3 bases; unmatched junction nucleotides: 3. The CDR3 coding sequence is TGTGCCAGTAGTCAGGGGGTTTACACTGAAGCTTTCTTT. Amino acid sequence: CASSQGVYTEAFF. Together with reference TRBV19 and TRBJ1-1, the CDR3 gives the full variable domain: DGGITQSPKYLFRKEGQNVTLSCEQNLNHDAMYWYRQDPGQGLRLIYYSQIVNDFQKGDIAEGYSVSREKKESFPLTVTSAQKNPTAFYLCASSQGVYTEAFFGQGTRLTVV.

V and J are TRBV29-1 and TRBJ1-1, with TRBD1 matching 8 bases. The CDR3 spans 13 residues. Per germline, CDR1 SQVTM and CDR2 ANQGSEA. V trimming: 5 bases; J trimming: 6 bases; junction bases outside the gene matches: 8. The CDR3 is CSVSGYRGSEAFF. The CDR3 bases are TGCAGCGTTTCGGGGTACAGGGGGTCTGAAGCTTTCTTT.

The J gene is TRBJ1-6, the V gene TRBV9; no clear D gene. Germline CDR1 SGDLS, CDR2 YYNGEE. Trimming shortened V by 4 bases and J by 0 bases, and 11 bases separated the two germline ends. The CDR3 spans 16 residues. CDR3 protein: CASSQDVSSYNSPLHF. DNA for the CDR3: TGTGCCAGCAGCCAAGATGTAAGCTCCTATAATTCACCCCTCCACTTT.

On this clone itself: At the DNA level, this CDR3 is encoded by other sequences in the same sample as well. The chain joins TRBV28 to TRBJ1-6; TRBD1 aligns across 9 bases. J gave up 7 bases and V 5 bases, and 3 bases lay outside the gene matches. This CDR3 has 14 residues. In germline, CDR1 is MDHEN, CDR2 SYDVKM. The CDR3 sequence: CASSLGQGNSPLHF. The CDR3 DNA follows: TGTGCCAGCAGTCTAGGACAGGGGAATTCACCCCTCCACTTT. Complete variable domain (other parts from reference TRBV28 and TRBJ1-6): DVKVTQSSRYLVKRTGEKVFLECVQDMDHENMFWYRQDPGLGLRLIYFSYDVKMKEKGDIPEGYSVSREKKERFSLILESASTNQTSMYLCASSLGQGNSPLHFGNGTRLTVT.

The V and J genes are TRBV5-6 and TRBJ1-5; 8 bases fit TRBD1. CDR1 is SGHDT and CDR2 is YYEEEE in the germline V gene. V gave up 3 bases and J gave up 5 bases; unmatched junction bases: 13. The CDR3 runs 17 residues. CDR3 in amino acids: CASSSYGGQGAYQPQHF. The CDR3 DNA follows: TGTGCCAGCAGCTCTTACGGGGGCCAGGGGGCTTATCAGCCCCAGCATTTT.

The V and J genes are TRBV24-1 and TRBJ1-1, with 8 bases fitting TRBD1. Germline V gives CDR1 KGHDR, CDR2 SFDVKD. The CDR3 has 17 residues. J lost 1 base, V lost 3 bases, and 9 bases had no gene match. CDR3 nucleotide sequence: TGTGCCACCAGTGATAGGGACAGGCGAAACGGGAACACTGAAGCTTTCTTT. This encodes CATSDRDRRNGNTEAFF.

The DNA for the CDR3 is TGCGCCAGCAGCTCCGATACAGGGGCGATTGAGCAGTTCTTC. Encoded protein: CASSSDTGAIEQFF. J is TRBJ2-1 and V is TRBV5-1; 7 nucleotides agree with TRBD1. Germline loops: CDR1 SGHRS, CDR2 YFSETQ. The CDR3 sequence is 14 residues long. V lost 3 bases to trimming and J lost 9 bases; unmatched junction nucleotides: 9.

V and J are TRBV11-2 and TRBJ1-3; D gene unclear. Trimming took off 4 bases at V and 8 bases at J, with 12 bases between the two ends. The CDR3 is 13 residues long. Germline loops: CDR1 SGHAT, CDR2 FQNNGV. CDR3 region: CASSSRFGDTIYF. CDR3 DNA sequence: TGTGCCAGCAGCTCCAGGTTTGGGGACACCATATATTTT.

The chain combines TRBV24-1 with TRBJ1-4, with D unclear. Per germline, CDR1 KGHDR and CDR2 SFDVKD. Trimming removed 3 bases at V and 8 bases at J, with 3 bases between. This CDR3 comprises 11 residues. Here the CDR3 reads CATSDAEKLFF. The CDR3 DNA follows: TGTGCCACCAGTGATGCCGAAAAACTGTTTTTT.

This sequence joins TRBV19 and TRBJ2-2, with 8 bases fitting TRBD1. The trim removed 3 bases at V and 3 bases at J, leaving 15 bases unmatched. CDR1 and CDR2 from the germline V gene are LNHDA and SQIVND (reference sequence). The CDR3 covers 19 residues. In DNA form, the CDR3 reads TGTGCCAGTAGTATGTGGACAGGGCTAACCCTTAGTGACACCGGGGAGCTGTTTTTT. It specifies CASSMWTGLTLSDTGELFF.

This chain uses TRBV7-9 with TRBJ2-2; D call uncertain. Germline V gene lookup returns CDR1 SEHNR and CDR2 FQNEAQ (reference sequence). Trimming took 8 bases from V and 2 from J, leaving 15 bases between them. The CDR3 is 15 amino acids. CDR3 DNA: TGTGCCAGCCTGACATTTAACGTTAACACCGGGGAGCTGTTTTTT. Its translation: CASLTFNVNTGELFF.